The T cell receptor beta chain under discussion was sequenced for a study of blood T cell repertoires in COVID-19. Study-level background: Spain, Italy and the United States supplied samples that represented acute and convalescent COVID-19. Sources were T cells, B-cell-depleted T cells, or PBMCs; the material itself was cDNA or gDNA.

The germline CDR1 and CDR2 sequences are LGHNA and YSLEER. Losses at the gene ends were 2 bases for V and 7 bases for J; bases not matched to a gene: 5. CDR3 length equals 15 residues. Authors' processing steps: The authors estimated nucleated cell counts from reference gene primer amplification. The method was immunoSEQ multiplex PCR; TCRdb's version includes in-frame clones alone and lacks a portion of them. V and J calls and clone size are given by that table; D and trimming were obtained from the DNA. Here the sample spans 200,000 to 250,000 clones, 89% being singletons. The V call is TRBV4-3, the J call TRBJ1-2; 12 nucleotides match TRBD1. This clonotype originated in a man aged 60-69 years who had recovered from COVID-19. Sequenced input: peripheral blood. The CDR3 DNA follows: TGCGCCAGCAGCCAACCCGGGACAGGGGGCTTTGGCTACACCTTC. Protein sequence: CASSQPGTGGFGYTF.